Below are 15 T cell receptor beta chains sequenced from a single sample in a study of PD-L1 blockade in urothelial cancer. The protocol was immunoSEQ multiplex PCR, while the TCRdb copy is restricted to in-frame clones and leaves out a portion. This table has just over 35,000 clones, roughly 36% appearing once. Sequenced material: tumor tissue, taken before atezolizumab (anti-PD-L1) treatment. The receptors were gathered from a man aged 55 to 69 with urothelial cancer.

This rearrangement joins TRBV5-1 to TRBJ2-1; the match to TRBD2 covers 9 bases. The CDR3 covers 14 residues. The germline gives CDR1 SGHRS, CDR2 YFSETQ. The trim removed 1 base at V and 4 bases at J, leaving 0 bases unmatched. CDR3 DNA sequence: TGCGCCAGCAGCTTGAGCGGGGGGTACAATGAGCAGTTCTTC. As protein: CASSLSGGYNEQFF.

This clone was counted only a few times. V gene TRBV9 combines with J gene TRBJ2-5; D is unclear. From germline, CDR1 is SGDLS and CDR2 YYNGEE. V was trimmed by 3 bases and J by 5 bases, leaving 11 bases between them. This CDR3 has 13 amino acids. The CDR3 spells CASSGTDWETQYF. The CDR3 DNA reads TGTGCCAGCAGCGGGACCGATTGGGAGACCCAGTACTTC. Filled out from reference TRBV9 and TRBJ2-5, the complete variable domain reads DSGVTQTPKHLITATGQRVTLRCSPRSGDLSVYWYQQSLDQGLQFLIQYYNGEERAKGNILERFSAQQFPDLHSELNLSSLELGDSALYFCASSGTDWETQYFGPGTRLLVL.

The gene calls are TRBV5-1 and TRBJ1-2, with 9 bases fitting TRBD1. Germline V gives CDR1 SGHRS, CDR2 YFSETQ. The CDR3 loop spans 14 amino acids. With V trimmed by 4 bases and J by 7 bases, 8 bases remained unmatched. Written as DNA, the CDR3 is TGCGCCAGCAGCGCCGGGACAGGGTTTGGTGGCTACACCTTC. It is translated as CASSAGTGFGGYTF.

A few counts support this clone. The chain employs TRBV23-1 and TRBJ1-4, with 8 bases matching TRBD1. TRBV23-1 qualifies as an ORF whose function is uncertain. V gave up 6 bases and J gave up 8 bases; unmatched junction bases: 14. CDR3 length: 16 amino acids. The CDR3 bases are TGCGCCAGCAGCCAAACCCTGACAGGGGTGTGGGAAAAACTGTTTTTT. Encoded protein: CASSQTLTGVWEKLFF.

As for this clone: The CDR3 end falls 1 residue outside the read, so it is completed with the germline J gene. This chain uses TRBV6-1 with TRBJ2-3; D ambiguous. CDR1 is MNHNS, CDR2 SASEGT, per germline. Trimming left V 0 bases short and J 6 bases short, with 13 bases between. This CDR3 region has 15 residues. This CDR3 is CASSEARLGRDTQYF. The sequenced part of the CDR3 DNA is TGTGCCAGCAGTGAAGCCCGGCTAGGAAGGGATACGCAGTAT.

As for this clone: The same CDR3 can be traced to other DNA sequences in this sample. The chain uses TRBV28 and TRBJ1-2, with D possibly being TRBD1 (6 bases). The CDR3 length is 13 residues. Trimming removed 6 bases at V and 5 bases at J, with 13 bases between. Per the germline V gene, CDR1 is MDHEN and CDR2 is SYDVKM. CDR3 nucleotides: TGTGCCAGCAGCCTTGGGGGCTTTTATGGCTACACCTTC. The encoded protein is CASSLGGFYGYTF.

This clone showed up just a few times. The chain carries TRBV30 and TRBJ2-5; no clear D. V shed 3 bases and J shed 2 bases, with 4 bases lying between them. The CDR3 covers 11 residues. The germline V gene has CDR1 GTSNPN and CDR2 SVGIG (reference sequence). Written as DNA, the CDR3 is TGTGCCTGGAGCCTTCAAGAGACCCAGTACTTC. Amino acids: CAWSLQETQYF.

This clone occurred a few times. The rearrangement uses TRBV6-7 and TRBJ1-5; TRBD1 might be the D (5 bases). TRBV6-7 counts as an open reading frame of uncertain function. The CDR3 covers 15 residues. With 5 bases removed from V and 2 bases from J, the gap between germline ends came to 13 bases. The CDR3 spells CASSDRGYGNQPQHF. The CDR3 coding sequence is TGTGCCAGCAGTGATAGGGGTTATGGCAATCAGCCCCAGCATTTT.

This clone has just a few counts. V is TRBV1 and J is TRBJ1-1; TRBD1, the table's D call, lacks a check against the DNA. TRBV1 is a pseudogene segment. The CDR3 runs to 13 residues. CDR3 sequence reads: CASSQPQYPEAFF. In nucleotides, the CDR3 is TGCGCCAGCAGCCAACCACAGTACCCTGAAGCTTTCTTT.

This clone showed up just a few times. Sequence at one end of the junction differs from germline and may be a read error. The chain is built from TRBV6-8 and TRBJ1-6; D remains unclear. Germline V gives CDR1 MNHGY, CDR2 SAAAGT. The CDR3 spans 15 residues. CDR3 sequence (DNA): TGTGCCAGCAGCCTAATAAGCTCCTATAATTCATCCCTCCACTTT. It is translated as CASSLISSYNSSLHF.

The CDR3 DNA sequence: TGTGCCAGTAGTAGATGGACAGGGGAGACTGAAGCTTTCTTT. It yields the protein CASSRWTGETEAFF. The chain combines TRBV19 with TRBJ1-1, with 9 bases lining up with TRBD1. V lost 4 bases to trimming and J lost 5 bases; unmatched junction nucleotides: 5. This CDR3 is 14 amino acids long. Germline CDR1 is LNHDA and CDR2 is SQIVND (reference sequence).

In this sample, this clone turned up a few times. The gene calls are TRBV19 and TRBJ2-1, with 7 nucleotides matching TRBD2. The germline V gene encodes CDR1 LNHDA and CDR2 SQIVND (reference sequence). This CDR3 contains 14 residues. The V segment lost 5 bases and the J segment 5 bases; nucleotides outside the gene matches: 6. The CDR3 nucleotides are TGTGCCAGTAGTCCGTTGACTAGCAACAATGAGCAGTTCTTC. It is translated as CASSPLTSNNEQFF.

V usage is TRBV30 and J usage is TRBJ2-7; D is perhaps TRBD1 (6 bases). V lost 2 bases and J lost 4, with 27 bases in between. CDR1 and CDR2 from the germline V gene are GTSNPN and SVGIG (reference sequence). The CDR3 is 18 residues long. The CDR3 here is CAWSPGRSPGQGLYEQYF. DNA of the CDR3: TGTGCCTGGAGTCCTGGCCGCAGCCCCGGCCAGGGGCTATACGAGCAGTACTTC.

There are a few counts of this clone. The chain links TRBV6-8 to TRBJ1-1; no clear D gene. Per germline, CDR1 MNHGY and CDR2 SAAAGT. V lost 2 bases and J lost 6, with 10 bases in between. CDR3 length: 13 amino acids. The CDR3 loop reads CASSYEGRAEAFF. The DNA of the CDR3 is TGTGCCAGCAGTTACGAGGGTAGAGCTGAAGCTTTCTTT.

This clone was recorded a few times. This chain joins TRBV10-2 and TRBJ1-5; D is ambiguous. The CDR3 runs 13 residues. Per germline, CDR1 WSHSY and CDR2 SAAADI. V lost 7 bases and J lost 3, with 10 bases in between. DNA for the CDR3: TGCGCCAGCACTGAACGGAACAATCAGCCCCAGCATTTT. It yields the protein CASTERNNQPQHF.